This TCR beta chain was sequenced during a study of blood T cell repertoires in COVID-19. TCRdb's copy holds only in-frame clones and misses some; the assay was immunoSEQ multiplex PCR. The sample shows around 47,000 clones, just under 70% of them seen only once. The CDR3 is 14 residues long. V was shortened by 4 bases and J by 5 bases, with 15 bases between the two germline ends. Germline V gene sequence: CDR1 LNHDA, CDR2 SQIVND (reference sequence). The source is a man of 80 years or more with acute or convalescent COVID-19. Sequenced: peripheral blood. The chain combines TRBV19 with TRBJ2-7; TRBD1 is a possible D gene (6 bases). DNA of the CDR3: TGTGCCAGTAGTAACCGGGACATTGAGGACGAGCAGTACTTC. Translated, it gives CASSNRDIEDEQYF.